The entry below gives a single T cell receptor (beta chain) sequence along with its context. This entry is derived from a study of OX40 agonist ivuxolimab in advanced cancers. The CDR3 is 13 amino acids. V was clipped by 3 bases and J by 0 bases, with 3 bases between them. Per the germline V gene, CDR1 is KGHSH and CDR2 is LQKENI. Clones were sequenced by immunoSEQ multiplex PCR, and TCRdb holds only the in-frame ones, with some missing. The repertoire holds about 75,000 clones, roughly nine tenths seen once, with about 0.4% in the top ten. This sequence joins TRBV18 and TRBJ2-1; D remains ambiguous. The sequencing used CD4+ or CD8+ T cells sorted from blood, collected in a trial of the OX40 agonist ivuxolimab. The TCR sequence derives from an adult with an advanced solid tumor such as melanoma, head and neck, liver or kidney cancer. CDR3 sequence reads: CASSPSSYNEQFF. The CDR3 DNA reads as TGTGCCAGCTCACCGAGCTCCTACAATGAGCAGTTCTTC.